This T cell receptor (beta chain) was sequenced in a study of graft-versus-host responses after intestinal transplantation. Across the whole study: The transplants performed in recipients were multivisceral, liver-intestinal, or isolated intestinal. Every transplant recipient was induced with anti-thymocyte globulin, then maintained on tacrolimus and steroids for 2 to 3 years.

CDR3 length equals 16 residues. Germline trimming cut 1 base from V and 9 bases from J; bases unmatched to any gene: 10. The germline V gene has CDR1 SGHAT and CDR2 FQNNGV. Study results and caveats: Individuals carrying graft-donor T cell macrochimerism showed high graft-versus-host to host-versus-graft clonal ratios in allografts.

As concerns this clone: Antigen: not known.

Assay used: immunoSEQ multiplex PCR; TCRdb lists only in-frame clones, some missing. The top ten hold 0.95% of the sample, which has about 100,000 clones, roughly 87% seen once. The gene calls are TRBV11-2 and TRBJ2-1; 9 bases match TRBD1. This clonotype originated in a human donor who was the organ donor for an intestinal transplant. The sequences come from unstimulated CD4+ T cells sorted from spleen or lymph node cells, collected before transplant. This chain's CDR3 is CASSLAGQGIPREQFF. CDR3 DNA: TGTGCCAGCAGCTTAGCTGGACAGGGGATTCCCCGTGAGCAGTTCTTC.